This entry describes one T cell receptor (beta chain). Its antigen remains unknown. Some clones are missing from TCRdb's copy, which holds only in-frame ones; the method was immunoSEQ multiplex PCR. The top ten hold 0.6% to 0.8% of the sample, which has 52,000 or so clones, over 80% seen once. The data originate from a study of OX40 agonist ivuxolimab in advanced cancers. Study as a whole: Earlier anti-PD-1, anti-PD-L1 or anti-CTLA-4 therapy was permitted; about 38% had received some.

The ends lost 4 bases at V and 0 bases at J; junction bases unmatched: 10. There are 18 residues in the CDR3. Germline V gene lookup returns CDR1 MNHEY and CDR2 SMNVEV (reference sequence). Study-level results: At doses 0.1 to 3.0 mg/kg, CD4+ and CD8+ clones expanded. Also showing low normalized T-cell clonal expansion were some of the nonresponders.

The chain combines TRBV27 with TRBJ2-2, with 8 bases fitting TRBD1. The receptor comes from an adult with an advanced solid tumor such as melanoma, head and neck, liver or kidney cancer. The sample was CD4+ or CD8+ T cells sorted from blood, taken in a trial of the OX40 agonist ivuxolimab. The chain's CDR3 is CASSSTRDRKPNTGELFF. For the CDR3, the DNA is TGTGCCAGCAGTTCTACTCGGGACAGGAAACCGAACACCGGGGAGCTGTTTTTT.